This T cell receptor (beta chain) was sequenced during a study of neurological immune-mediated disorders. Study findings and constraints: The greatest TCR clonal expansion occurred in HTLV-1-associated myelopathy and the least in multiple sclerosis, which fell below healthy controls.

The CDR3 sequence is 16 residues long. Germline V lookup: CDR1 DFQATT, CDR2 SNEGSKA (reference sequence). Maryland, USA blood bank volunteers served as healthy controls. It was from 2 million PBMCs stored at -80 C that the unsorted libraries were obtained. The cDNA came from 5'RACE, which used 10-nucleotide random UMIs. MiXCR, run by TCRdb on the 5' RACE reads, gives a single entry per CDR3 protein. The sample has tens of thousands of distinct CDR3 sequences; about a sixth are singletons. Comment on this clonotype: The target antigen is unknown. One junction end disagrees with the germline gene, perhaps due to a read error.

Sample: PBMCs. This sequence joins TRBV20-1 and TRBJ2-3; possibly TRBD1 or TRBD2 for D (7 bases each). This receptor was obtained from a middle-aged woman in good health. The CDR3 spells CSSSRGSGVSTDTQYF. Here the CDR3 DNA reads TGCAGTTCTAGCAGGGGGAGCGGGGTGAGCACAGATACGCAGTATTTT.